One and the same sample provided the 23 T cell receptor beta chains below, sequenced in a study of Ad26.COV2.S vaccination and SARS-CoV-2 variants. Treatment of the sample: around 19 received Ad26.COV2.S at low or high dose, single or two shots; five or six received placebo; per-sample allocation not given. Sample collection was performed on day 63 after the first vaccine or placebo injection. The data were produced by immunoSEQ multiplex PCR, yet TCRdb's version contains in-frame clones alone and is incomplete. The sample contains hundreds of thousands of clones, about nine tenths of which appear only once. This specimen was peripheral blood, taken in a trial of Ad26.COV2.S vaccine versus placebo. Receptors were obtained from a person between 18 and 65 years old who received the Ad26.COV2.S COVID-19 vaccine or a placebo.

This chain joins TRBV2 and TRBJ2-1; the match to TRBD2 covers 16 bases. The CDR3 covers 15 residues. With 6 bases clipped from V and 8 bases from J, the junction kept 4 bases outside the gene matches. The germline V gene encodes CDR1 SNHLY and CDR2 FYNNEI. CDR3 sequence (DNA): TGTGCCAGCAGAGGGACTAGCGGGGGGGAGGATGAGCAGTTCTTC. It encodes CASRGTSGGEDEQFF.

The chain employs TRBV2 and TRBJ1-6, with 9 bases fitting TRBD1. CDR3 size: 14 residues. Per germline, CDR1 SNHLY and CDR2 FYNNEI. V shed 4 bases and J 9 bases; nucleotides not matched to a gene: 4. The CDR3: CASSATGGSSPLHF. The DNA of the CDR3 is TGTGCCAGCAGTGCTACAGGGGGCAGTTCACCCCTCCACTTT.

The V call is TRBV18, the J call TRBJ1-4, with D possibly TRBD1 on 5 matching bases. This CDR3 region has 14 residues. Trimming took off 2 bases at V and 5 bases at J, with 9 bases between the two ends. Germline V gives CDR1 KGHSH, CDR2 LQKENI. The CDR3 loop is CASSPGGSNEKLFF. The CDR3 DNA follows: TGTGCCAGCTCACCAGGGGGGTCAAATGAAAAACTGTTTTTT.

The DNA of the CDR3 is TGTGCCAGTAGTGAGATAGGGGATAAATCCTACGAGCAGTACTTC. Protein product: CASSEIGDKSYEQYF. The rearrangement joins TRBV19 to TRBJ2-7, with D perhaps TRBD1 (5 bases). The CDR3 length is 15 residues. CDR1 and CDR2 from the germline V gene are LNHDA and SQIVND (reference sequence). The V end lost 5 bases, the J end lost 1 base, and 15 bases lay between the germline ends.

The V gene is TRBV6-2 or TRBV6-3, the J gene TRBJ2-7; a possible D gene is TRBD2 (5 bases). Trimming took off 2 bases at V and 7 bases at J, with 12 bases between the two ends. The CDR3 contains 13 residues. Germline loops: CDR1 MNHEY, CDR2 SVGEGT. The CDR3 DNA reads TGTGCCAGCAGTTACGTAGCCACGGGGGAGCAGTACTTC. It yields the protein CASSYVATGEQYF.

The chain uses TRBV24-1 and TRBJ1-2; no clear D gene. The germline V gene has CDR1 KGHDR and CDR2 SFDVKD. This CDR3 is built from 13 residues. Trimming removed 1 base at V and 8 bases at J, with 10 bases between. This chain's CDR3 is CATSDLSGRGYTF. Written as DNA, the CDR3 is TGTGCCACCAGTGATTTATCCGGACGAGGCTACACCTTC.

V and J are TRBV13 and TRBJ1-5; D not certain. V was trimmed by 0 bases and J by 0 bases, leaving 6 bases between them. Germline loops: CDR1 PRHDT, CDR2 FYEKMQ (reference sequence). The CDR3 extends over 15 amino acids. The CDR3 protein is CASSLGQNSNQPQHF. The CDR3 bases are TGTGCCAGCAGCTTAGGACAGAATAGCAATCAGCCCCAGCATTTT.

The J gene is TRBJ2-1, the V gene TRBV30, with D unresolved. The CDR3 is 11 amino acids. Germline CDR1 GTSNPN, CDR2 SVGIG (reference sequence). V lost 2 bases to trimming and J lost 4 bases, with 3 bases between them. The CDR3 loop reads CAWSQYNEQFF. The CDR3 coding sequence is TGTGCCTGGAGTCAATACAATGAGCAGTTCTTC.

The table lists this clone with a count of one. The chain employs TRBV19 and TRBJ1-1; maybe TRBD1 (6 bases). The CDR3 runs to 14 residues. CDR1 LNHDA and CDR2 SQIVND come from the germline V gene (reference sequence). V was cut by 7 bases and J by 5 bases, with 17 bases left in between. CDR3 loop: CASNPGGRGTEAFF. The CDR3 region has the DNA TGTGCCAGTAACCCAGGTGGCAGGGGAACTGAAGCTTTCTTT.

In DNA form, the CDR3 reads TGTGCCTGGAGTGATATTGGGGTTTCTAATTCACCCCTCCACTTT. Translated, it gives CAWSDIGVSNSPLHF. The chain links TRBV30 to TRBJ1-6; D is unresolved. The CDR3 length is 15 residues. The germline CDR1 and CDR2 sequences are GTSNPN and SVGIG (reference sequence). The ends were cut back, 1 base at V and 6 bases at J, with 13 bases in the middle.

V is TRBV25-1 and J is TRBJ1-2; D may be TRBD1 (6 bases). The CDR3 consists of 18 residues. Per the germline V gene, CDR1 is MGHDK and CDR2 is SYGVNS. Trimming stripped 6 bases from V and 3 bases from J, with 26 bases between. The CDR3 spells CASRSPGQHLQRHYGYTF. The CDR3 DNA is TGTGCCAGCAGGAGCCCGGGACAACACCTACAGAGACACTATGGCTACACCTTC.

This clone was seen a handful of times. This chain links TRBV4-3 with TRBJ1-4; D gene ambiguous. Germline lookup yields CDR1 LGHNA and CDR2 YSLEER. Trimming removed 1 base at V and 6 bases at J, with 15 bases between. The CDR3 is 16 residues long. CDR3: CASSQVHHGNYEKLFF. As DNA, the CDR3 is TGCGCCAGCAGCCAAGTCCACCACGGCAACTATGAAAAACTGTTTTTT.

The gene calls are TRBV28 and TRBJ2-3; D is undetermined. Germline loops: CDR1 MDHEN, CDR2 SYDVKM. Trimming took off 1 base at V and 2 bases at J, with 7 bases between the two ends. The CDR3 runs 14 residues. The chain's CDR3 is CASSLSRPTDTQYF. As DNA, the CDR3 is TGTGCCAGCAGTTTATCGCGACCCACAGATACGCAGTATTTT.

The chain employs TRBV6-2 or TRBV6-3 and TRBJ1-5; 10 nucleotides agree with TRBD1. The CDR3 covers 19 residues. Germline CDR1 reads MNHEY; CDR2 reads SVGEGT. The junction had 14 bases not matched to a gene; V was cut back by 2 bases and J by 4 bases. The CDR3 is CASSYQTGTGVFENQPQHF. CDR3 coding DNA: TGTGCCAGCAGTTACCAAACCGGGACAGGGGTTTTCGAAAATCAGCCCCAGCATTTT.

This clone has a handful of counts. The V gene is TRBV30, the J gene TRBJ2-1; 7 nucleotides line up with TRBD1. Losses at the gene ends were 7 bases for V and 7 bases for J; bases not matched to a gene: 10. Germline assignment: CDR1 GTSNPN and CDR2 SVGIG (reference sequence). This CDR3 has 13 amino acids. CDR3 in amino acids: CAYGQAIGNEQFF. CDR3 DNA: TGTGCCTACGGACAGGCCATCGGGAATGAGCAGTTCTTC.

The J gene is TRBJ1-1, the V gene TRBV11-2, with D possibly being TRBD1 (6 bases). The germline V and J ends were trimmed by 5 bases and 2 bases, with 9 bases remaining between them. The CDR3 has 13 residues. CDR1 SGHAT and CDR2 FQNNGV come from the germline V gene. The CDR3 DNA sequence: TGTGCCAGCAGCGGCAGGGGAAACACTGAAGCTTTCTTT. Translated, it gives CASSGRGNTEAFF.

The CDR3 nucleotides read TGTGCCAGCAGCCGCAGGGGACTAGCGGGAGAGGGGTACTTC. Translated: CASSRRGLAGEGYF. This chain connects TRBV5-8 to TRBJ2-7; 14 nucleotides align to TRBD2. The ends lost 4 bases at V and 12 bases at J; junction bases unmatched: 9. Germline V CDR1 and CDR2: SGHTS, YDEGEE. The CDR3 loop spans 14 amino acids.

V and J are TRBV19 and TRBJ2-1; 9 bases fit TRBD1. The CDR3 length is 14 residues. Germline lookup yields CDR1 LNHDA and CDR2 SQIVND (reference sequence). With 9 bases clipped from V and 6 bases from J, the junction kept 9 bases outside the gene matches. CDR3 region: CASCRDRVSNEQFF. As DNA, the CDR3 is TGTGCCAGCTGCAGGGACAGGGTGAGCAATGAGCAGTTCTTC.

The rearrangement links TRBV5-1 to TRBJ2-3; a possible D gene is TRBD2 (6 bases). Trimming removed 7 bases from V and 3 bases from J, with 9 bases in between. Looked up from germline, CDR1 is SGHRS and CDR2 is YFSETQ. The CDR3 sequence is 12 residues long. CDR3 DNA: TGCGCCAGCGGGGAGGCGACAGATACGCAGTATTTT. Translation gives CASGEATDTQYF.

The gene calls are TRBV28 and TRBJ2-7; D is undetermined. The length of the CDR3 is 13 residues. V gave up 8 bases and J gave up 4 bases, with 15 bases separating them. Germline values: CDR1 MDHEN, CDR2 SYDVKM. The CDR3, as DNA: TGTGCCAGCCGCTTTCTCGCGAGTTACGAGCAGTACTTC. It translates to CASRFLASYEQYF.

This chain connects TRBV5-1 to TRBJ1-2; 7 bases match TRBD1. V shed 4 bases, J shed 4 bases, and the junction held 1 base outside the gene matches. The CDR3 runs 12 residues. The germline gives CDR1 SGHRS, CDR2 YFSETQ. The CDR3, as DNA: TGCGCCAGCAGCCGGGACAGCTATGGCTACACCTTC. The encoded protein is CASSRDSYGYTF.

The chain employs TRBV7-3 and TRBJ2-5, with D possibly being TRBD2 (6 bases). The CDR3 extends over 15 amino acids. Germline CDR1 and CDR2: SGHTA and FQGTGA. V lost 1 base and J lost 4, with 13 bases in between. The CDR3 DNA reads TGTGCCAGCAGCTTAATGGGAGGAGGTGGAGAGACCCAGTACTTC. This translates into CASSLMGGGGETQYF.

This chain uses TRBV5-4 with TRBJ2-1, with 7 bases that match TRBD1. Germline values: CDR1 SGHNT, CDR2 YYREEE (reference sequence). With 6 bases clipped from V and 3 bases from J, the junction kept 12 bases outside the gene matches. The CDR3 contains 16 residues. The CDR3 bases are TGTGCCAGCACCCCCTCCGGGACAGCAAGCTACAATGAGCAGTTCTTC. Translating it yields CASTPSGTASYNEQFF.